Given below is one TCR beta chain in context. It lacks a known antigen. No base qualities exist here, and no much larger clone lies one base off it. CD8 naive samples consisted of CD45RO-negative cells that were positively selected for CCR7, yielding a CD45RA+CCR7+ population without TemRA cells. Donors were healthy HIV-negative adults with no recently reported acute infections or vaccinations. Only Caucasian adults living in Nashville, Tennessee, USA were represented among the donors. Blood was collected by leukapheresis, and PBMCs were isolated by Ficoll-Histopaque density gradient centrifugation and then cryopreserved in liquid nitrogen vapor phase. Analytical flow cytometry was used to check the purity and quantity of each magnetically sorted T cell population. Genomic DNA was isolated from every sorted fraction and measured by UV absorbance on a Nanodrop 2000c. Including cysteine and phenylalanine, the CDR3 has 13 amino acids. The retained sequence is limited to the CDR3, 39 bases, with the frame set at the first base. CDR1 and CDR2, looked up from the germline V gene, are SGDLS and YYNGEE. V drops 5 bases and J drops 5 bases, leaving 11 bases in between.

This sample is drawn from a study of shared clonotypes between healthy human individuals (dated by TCRdb to 2020 to 2021). With regard to the full study: The cohort included three men and a couple of women between 18 and 49 years of age. Per donor, three plates each were used for CD4 naive and CD4 memory, two for CD8 naive, and one for CD8 memory. Blood TCR repertoires of about five healthy adults were deeply sequenced to estimate repertoire size and the extent of clonotype sharing between individuals. Libraries were prepared and TCR repertoires were sequenced by different laboratories using diverse techniques, in order to increase sequencing depth and limit assay-specific biases. Between about 0.94 and 10 billion PBMCs per donor were obtained by leukapheresis. The paper's findings and limits, for the study overall: Compared with non-shared clonotypes, clonotypes shared by all four sorted-subset donors had higher generation probabilities. Across a few donors, about 5.2% of naive CD4, approximately 3.6% of naive CD8, about 2.3% of memory CD4, and 0.4% of memory CD8 clonotypes were shared. Incomplete sequencing was indicated by rarefaction of sorted-subset datasets, despite the large sequencing depth. Only blood was sampled, and tissue TCR repertoires likely differ from those in blood. Naive subsets generally had larger estimated clonotype richness than memory subsets. The small number of donors limited the genetic and exposure-history diversity represented. Pairwise subsampling led to the expectation that sequencing depth would affect the degree of clonotype sharing among donors.

TCR CDR3 regions were amplified from genomic DNA by multiplex PCR using the deep immunoSEQ assay. Extracted genomic DNA from each cell subset was distributed evenly across all wells of several immunoSEQ 96-well plates, and each plate was treated as a replicate. Each replicate PCR for sorted subsets received 200 ng genomic DNA, equal to some 32,000 T cell genomes. Purified libraries were quantified with a Qubit 3.0 fluorometer, sized on a Bioanalyzer 2100, and re-quantified with the KAPA Library Quantification kit. Every immunoSEQ 96-well plate was sequenced on a dedicated single-read 150-cycle Illumina NextSeq 550 flow cell. The authors' pipeline ran thus. The immunoSEQ output contained only junctional sequences without quality scores, so filtering could not match that applied to full-length reads. Sequences were annotated with PyIR, a Python wrapper for IgBLAST v1.9, and V/J genes and CDR3 were assigned using IMGT germline references. Any read was removed if the V/J assignment was weak (E-value above 1e-6), the CDR3 was missing, or the read contained stop codons, out-of-frame junctions, or ambiguous translated residues. V3J clonotypes were defined as sequences sharing an identical inferred V gene, J gene, and CDR3 amino acid sequence. Percentage overlap between repertoires was computed as shared unique clonotypes divided by the size of the smaller repertoire. RTK rarefaction, the Chao1 estimator, and Recon v2.1 estimates of unobserved clonotypes were used to assess repertoire richness. OLGA was used to compute generation probabilities for all TCRbeta clonotypes that the gDNA method yielded from four donors. TCRdb stores this immuneACCESS table with in-frame sequences only. Part of the clones is absent; in the studies checked, under half of the shortfall reflects unresolved V genes, and no reason is known for the rest. V and J calls and clone size are given by that table; D and trimming were obtained from the DNA. This sample comprises millions of clones, about 92% of them detected only once. Under 2% of the sample rests with the top ten.

The specimen was naive CD8+ T cells from PBMCs. Sample cell subset or site, as interpreted from the label and publication: CD45RA+CCR7+. Recombination connected TRBV9 to TRBJ2-4; the D match is possibly TRBD1 or TRBD2, with 5 bases aligned in each. The receptor was isolated from a man aged 18 to 30 in good health. Some clones in this sample may be carry-over from other donors' samples. The DNA sequence is given as TGTGCCAGCAGGGCCCGGGACGAAAACATTCAGTACTTC. This sequence encodes CASRARDENIQYF.